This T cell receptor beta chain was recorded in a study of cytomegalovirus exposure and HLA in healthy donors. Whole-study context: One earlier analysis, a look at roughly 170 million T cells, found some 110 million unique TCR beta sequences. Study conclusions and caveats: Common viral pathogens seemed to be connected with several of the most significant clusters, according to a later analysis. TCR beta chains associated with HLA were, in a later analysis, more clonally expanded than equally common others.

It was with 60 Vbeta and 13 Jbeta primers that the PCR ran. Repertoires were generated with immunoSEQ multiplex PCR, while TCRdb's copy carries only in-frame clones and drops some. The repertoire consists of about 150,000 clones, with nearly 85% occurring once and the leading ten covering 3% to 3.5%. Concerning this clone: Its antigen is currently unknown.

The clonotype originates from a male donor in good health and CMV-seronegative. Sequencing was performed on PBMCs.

The CDR3, as DNA: TGCGCCAGCACCGAGGGACTAGTAACCGGGGAGCTGTTTTTT. It codes for CASTEGLVTGELFF. The rearrangement joins TRBV5-1 to TRBJ2-2, with 8 bases aligning to TRBD2. The V segment lost 6 bases and the J segment 5 bases; nucleotides outside the gene matches: 6. The CDR3 has 14 amino acids. Germline V gene sequence: CDR1 SGHRS, CDR2 YFSETQ. The variable domain in full, with the rest retrieved from reference TRBV5-1 and TRBJ2-2, is KAGVTQTPRYLIKTRGQQVTLSCSPISGHRSVSWYQQTPGQGLQFLFEYFSETQRNKGNFPGRFSGRQFSNSRSEMNVSTLELGDSALYLCASTEGLVTGELFFGEGSRLTVL.